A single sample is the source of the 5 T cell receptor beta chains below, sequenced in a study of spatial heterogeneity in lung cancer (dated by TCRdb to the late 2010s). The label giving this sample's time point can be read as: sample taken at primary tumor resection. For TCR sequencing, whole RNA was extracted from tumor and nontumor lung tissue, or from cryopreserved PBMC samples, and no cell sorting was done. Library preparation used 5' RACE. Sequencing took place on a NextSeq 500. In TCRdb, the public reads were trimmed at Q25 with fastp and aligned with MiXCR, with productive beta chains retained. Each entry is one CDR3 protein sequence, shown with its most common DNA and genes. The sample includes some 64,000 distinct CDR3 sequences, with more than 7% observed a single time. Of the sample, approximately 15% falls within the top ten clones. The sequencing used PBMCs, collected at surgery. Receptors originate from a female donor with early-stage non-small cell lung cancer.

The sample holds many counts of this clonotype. The CDR3 region has the DNA TGCGCCAGCAGCTTTTCCAGCGGGAGCCCCGGGGAGCTGTTTTTT. Its protein product is CASSFSSGSPGELFF. The rearrangement links TRBV5-1 to TRBJ2-2; 8 positions agree with TRBD2. Germline V CDR1 and CDR2: SGHRS, YFSETQ. V shed 2 bases, J shed 6 bases, and the junction held 6 bases outside the gene matches. The CDR3 has 15 residues.

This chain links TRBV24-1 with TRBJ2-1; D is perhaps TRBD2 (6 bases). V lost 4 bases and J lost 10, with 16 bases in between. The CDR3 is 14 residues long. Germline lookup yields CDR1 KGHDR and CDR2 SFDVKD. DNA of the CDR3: TGTGCCACCAGTGACCACGGGACTTTCCGAGAGCAGTTCTTC. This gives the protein CATSDHGTFREQFF.

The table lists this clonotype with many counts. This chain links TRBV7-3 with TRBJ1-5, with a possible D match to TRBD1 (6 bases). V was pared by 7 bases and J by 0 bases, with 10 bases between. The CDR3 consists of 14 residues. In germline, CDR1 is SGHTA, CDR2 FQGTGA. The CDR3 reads CASMGAGSNQPQHF. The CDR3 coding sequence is TGTGCCAGCATGGGGGCAGGTAGCAATCAGCCCCAGCATTTT.

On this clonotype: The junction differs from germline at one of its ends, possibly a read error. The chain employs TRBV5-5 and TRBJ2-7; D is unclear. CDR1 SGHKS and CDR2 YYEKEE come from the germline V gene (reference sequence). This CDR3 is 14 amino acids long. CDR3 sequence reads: CTSSPTEQLYEQYF. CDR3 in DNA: TGTACCAGCAGCCCCACTGAGCAGCTATACGAGCAGTACTTC.

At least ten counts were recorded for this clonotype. The CDR3 coding sequence is TGTGCCAGCAGCACTAGCGGGGGGGCCGATGAGACCCAGTACTTC. Its protein product is CASSTSGGADETQYF. The chain carries TRBV11-3 and TRBJ2-5; 13 positions agree with TRBD2. Germline assignment: CDR1 SGHNT and CDR2 YENEEA. V lost 5 bases to trimming and J lost 5 bases; unmatched junction nucleotides: 5. This CDR3 has 15 amino acids.